This T cell receptor (beta chain) was sequenced during a study of blood T cells in healthy people across ages. CDR1 and CDR2 (germline): DFQATT, SNEGSKA (reference sequence). J lost 6 bases, V lost 3 bases, and 10 bases had no gene match. The CDR3 loop spans 15 amino acids. Whole-study results and caveats: With donor CMV status unknown, expanded clonotype changes were possibly confounded.

Alongside a J-beta primer mix, a sample-barcoded 5' primer served in a second PCR lasting roughly 6 to 11 cycles. TCRdb passed the 5' RACE reads through MiXCR, listing each CDR3 protein once. The profile shows roughly 700,000 distinct CDR3 sequences, about half of them singletons. Note on this clonotype: Its antigen is unknown.

The material sequenced was blood. The sequence came from a woman in her fifties or sixties in good health. The chain carries TRBV20-1 and TRBJ2-3, with TRBD2 matching over 9 bases. The CDR3, as DNA: TGCAGTGCTAGTTGGCGCGGGAGGGTTTCGGATACGCAGTATTTT. Translated: CSASWRGRVSDTQYF.